Below, 23 T cell receptor beta chains from the same sample are listed, as sequenced in a study of blood T cells in healthy people across ages (dated by TCRdb to 2015 to 2017). Library preparation employed 5' RACE. Instrument on record: Illumina HiSeq 2500. A second PCR of roughly 6 to 11 cycles was run with a J-beta primer mix and a sample-barcoded 5' primer. In-frame beta chains were kept once TCRdb had trimmed the public reads at Q25 with fastp and called clones with MiXCR. Each entry is one CDR3 protein sequence, shown with its most common DNA and genes. The sample table shows about 640,000 distinct CDR3 sequences, and about 30% are seen once. The ten largest clones take up roughly 14% of the sample. Sequenced material: blood. These receptors originate from a woman of 80 years or more in good health.

This clonotype was seen repeatedly, ten times or more. This chain uses TRBV7-2 with TRBJ2-5, with 15 bases identical to TRBD2. The CDR3 covers 16 residues. Trimming at V came to 5 bases and at J to 4 bases, leaving 5 bases not matched to a gene. Germline V gene data show CDR1 as SGHTA and CDR2 as FQGNSA. CDR3 residues: CASSTGLAGGLETQYF. In DNA, the CDR3 is TGTGCCAGCAGCACGGGACTAGCGGGGGGTTTAGAGACCCAGTACTTC.

Concerning this clonotype itself: The junction does not match germline at one end; this may be a read error. The V gene is TRBV7-9, the J gene TRBJ2-1, with TRBD2 matching 10 bases. CDR1 SEHNR and CDR2 FQNEAQ come from the germline V gene (reference sequence). This CDR3 is built from 18 residues. CDR3 nucleotide sequence: TGTACCAGCAGCTCCGCCGCTGGGGGACTAGCGAACTACAATGAGCAGTTCTTC. Translated: CTSSSAAGGLANYNEQFF.

J is TRBJ1-5 and V is TRBV2, with a tentative D call TRBD1 (6 bases). Per the germline V gene, CDR1 is SNHLY and CDR2 is FYNNEI. V was trimmed by 6 bases and J by 4 bases, leaving 13 bases between them. This CDR3 is 14 amino acids long. The chain's CDR3 is CASRDGTTNQPQHF. CDR3 nucleotide sequence: TGTGCCAGCAGGGACGGGACAACAAATCAGCCCCAGCATTTT.

Worth noting for this clonotype: It may be a read error: a sequence one base away is much more abundant. V usage is TRBV20-1 and J usage is TRBJ2-5; 10 bases are a match to TRBD2. Germline lookup yields CDR1 DFQATT and CDR2 SNEGSKA (reference sequence). Trimming removed 5 bases from V and 11 bases from J; junction bases left unmatched: 17. CDR3 length: 15 residues. Here the CDR3 DNA reads TGCAGTGCTTCCCGGGTGGCTAGCGGGGGCAATGAGCAGTACTTC. Amino acids: CSASRVASGGNEQYF.

This clonotype was found many times. For the CDR3, the DNA is TGTGCCAGCAGCCCCACTAGCGTACCGCAGTTCTTC. As protein: CASSPTSVPQFF. The chain joins TRBV7-3 to TRBJ2-1; 7 bases are a match to TRBD2. Germline V gene data show CDR1 as SGHTA and CDR2 as FQGTGA. V gave up 5 bases and J gave up 12 bases; unmatched junction bases: 7. The CDR3 totals 12 residues. Full variable domain (missing parts from reference TRBV7-3 and TRBJ2-1): GAGVSQTPSNKVTEKGKYVELRCDPISGHTALYWYRQSLGQGPEFLIYFQGTGAADDSGLPNDRFFAVRPEGSVSTLKIQRTERGDSAVYLCASSPTSVPQFFGPGTRLTVL.

This clonotype was detected only a few times. This chain links TRBV29-1 with TRBJ1-3; 7 bases agree with TRBD1. This CDR3 contains 14 residues. V was clipped by 7 bases and J by 2 bases; unmatched bases: 8. CDR1 and CDR2 (germline): SQVTM, ANQGSEA. As DNA, the CDR3 is TGCAGCGCCACGACAGGGTTCCCTGGAAACACCATATATTTT. It yields the protein CSATTGFPGNTIYF.

V is TRBV20-1 and J is TRBJ2-6; 8 bases line up with TRBD2. Germline V gives CDR1 DFQATT, CDR2 SNEGSKA (reference sequence). CDR3 size: 16 residues. Unmatched junction bases numbered 8, after V lost 4 bases and J lost 3 bases. CDR3: CSAIRGGAFGANVLTF. CDR3 sequence (DNA): TGCAGTGCTATCCGGGGGGGCGCCTTTGGGGCCAACGTCCTGACTTTC.

This clonotype was seen a few times. A much larger clone lies one base from this, so it may be a read error. Because the CDR3's place on the DNA is in doubt, the DNA is left out and the CDR3 is given as listed by TCRdb. The V and J genes are TRBV21-1 and TRBJ1-2. TRBV21-1 is a known pseudogene. The CDR3 length equals 13 residues, ends included. The CDR3: CASCDPADYGCTF.

CDR3 protein: CASSTQGASTDTQYF. CDR3 coding DNA: TGTGCCAGTAGTACCCAGGGGGCTAGTACAGATACGCAGTATTTT. The V gene is TRBV19, the J gene TRBJ2-3; 8 nucleotides align to TRBD1. This CDR3 contains 15 residues. Germline V lookup: CDR1 LNHDA, CDR2 SQIVND (reference sequence). V lost 4 bases, J lost 3 bases, and 6 bases stayed unmatched.

Concerning this clonotype: This clone may be a read error of a much larger clone one base away. V gene TRBV5-1 combines with J gene TRBJ2-3; 8 bases match TRBD2. CDR3 length equals 18 residues. Germline CDR1 SGHRS, CDR2 YFSETQ. The CDR3 region has the DNA TGCACCAGCAGCTTGGACTGGCGGGGGGCCGCGCTTTCAGATACGCAGTATTTT. Protein product: CTSSLDWRGAALSDTQYF.

This clonotype was recorded many times. The chain links TRBV20-1 to TRBJ2-5, with D possibly TRBD2 on 6 matching bases. The CDR3 runs to 18 residues. In germline, CDR1 is DFQATT, CDR2 SNEGSKA (reference sequence). V was shortened by 0 bases and J by 5 bases, with 25 bases between the two germline ends. The CDR3 loop is CSAREGDQWEAQGETQYF. The CDR3 DNA reads as TGCAGTGCTAGAGAAGGAGATCAATGGGAGGCCCAAGGGGAGACCCAGTACTTC.

Remarks on this clonotype: This may be a read error, as it is one base from a much larger clone. The V gene is TRBV5-1, the J gene TRBJ2-3; D might be TRBD2 (6 bases). Germline V gives CDR1 SGHRS, CDR2 YFSETQ. V dropped 3 bases and J dropped 5 bases, with 13 bases sitting between them. This CDR3 is 14 amino acids long. The CDR3 is CASSWGDPRDTQYF. The DNA for the CDR3 is TGCGCCAGCAGCTGGGGGGACCCAAGAGATACGCAGTATTTT. Based on the CDR3 plus reference TRBV5-1 and TRBJ2-3, the full variable domain is KAGVTQTPRYLIKTRGQQVTLSCSPISGHRSVSWYQQTPGQGLQFLFEYFSETQRNKGNFPGRFSGRQFSNSRSEMNVSTLELGDSALYLCASSWGDPRDTQYFGPGTRLTVL.

This clonotype was recorded at least ten times. J is TRBJ2-7 and V is TRBV7-2; D gene uncertain. Trimming removed 0 bases from V and 2 bases from J, with 8 bases in between. CDR3 length: 14 residues. Germline CDR1 and CDR2: SGHTA and FQGNSA. The CDR3 reads CASSLAASAYEQYF. CDR3 DNA: TGTGCCAGCAGCTTAGCGGCCTCCGCCTACGAGCAGTACTTC.

This clonotype was recorded at least ten times. V and J are TRBV20-1 and TRBJ2-5, with 8 nucleotides matching TRBD2. Trimming at V came to 6 bases and at J to 1 base, leaving 10 bases not matched to a gene. Germline CDR1 is DFQATT and CDR2 is SNEGSKA (reference sequence). There are 15 residues in the CDR3. CDR3 protein: CSATRASGSQETQYF. Written as DNA, the CDR3 is TGCAGTGCCACTCGGGCTAGCGGGTCCCAAGAGACCCAGTACTTC.

There are many counts of this clonotype. The rearrangement joins TRBV7-7 to TRBJ2-3; D gene ambiguous. V lost 2 bases to trimming and J lost 1 base, with 4 bases between them. Per germline, CDR1 SSHAT and CDR2 FNYEAQ (reference sequence). The CDR3 covers 13 residues. CDR3 sequence reads: CASSLRRTDTQYF. CDR3 in DNA: TGTGCCAGCAGCTTACGCCGCACAGATACGCAGTATTTT.

This clonotype was counted many times. V gene TRBV9 combines with J gene TRBJ2-4; 10 bases are a match to TRBD2. J was trimmed by 0 bases and V by 0 bases; bases with no gene match: 3. The CDR3 totals 17 residues. CDR1 SGDLS and CDR2 YYNGEE come from the germline V gene. CDR3 coding DNA: TGTGCCAGCAGCGTAGGAGCGGGGGGGCTAGCCAAAAACATTCAGTACTTC. Translation: CASSVGAGGLAKNIQYF. Supplemented by reference TRBV9 and TRBJ2-4, the full variable domain reads DSGVTQTPKHLITATGQRVTLRCSPRSGDLSVYWYQQSLDQGLQFLIQYYNGEERAKGNILERFSAQQFPDLHSELNLSSLELGDSALYFCASSVGAGGLAKNIQYFGAGTRLSVL.

CDR3 coding DNA: TGTGCCAGCAGCTTACCCACTAGCACGGAGACCCAGTACTTC. Its translation is CASSLPTSTETQYF. The chain carries TRBV7-8 and TRBJ2-5; D is perhaps TRBD2 (6 bases). The CDR3 totals 14 residues. Trimming cost V 2 bases and J 5 bases, with 12 bases left between them. Per germline, CDR1 SGHVS and CDR2 FQNEAQ.

This clonotype was recorded at least ten times. The chain has TRBV6-1 and TRBJ1-2; TRBD1 is a possible D gene (5 bases). V lost 6 bases and J 4 bases, leaving 15 bases between the germline ends. This CDR3 spans 14 amino acids. Germline CDR1 and CDR2: MNHNS and SASEGT. CDR3 DNA: TGTGCCAGCAGGAGTGGACATCAGTTCTATGGCTACACCTTC. It codes for CASRSGHQFYGYTF.

With regard to this clonotype: This may come from a read error, since a much larger clone is one base off. The J gene is TRBJ1-4, the V gene TRBV12-3 or TRBV12-4, with a possible D match to TRBD1 (6 bases). The CDR3 is 13 residues long. The CDR3: CVSLGGPDEKLFF. For the CDR3, the DNA is TGTGTCTCCCTGGGGGGGCCGGATGAAAAACTGTTTTTT.

Details on this clonotype: Germline is not matched at one junction end, which may reflect a read error. The rearrangement joins TRBV20-1 to TRBJ1-1; the D gene is possibly TRBD1 (6 bases). The CDR3 loop spans 15 amino acids. Per the germline V gene, CDR1 is DFQATT and CDR2 is SNEGSKA (reference sequence). The CDR3 loop reads CSASPGGATNTGAFF. In DNA form, the CDR3 reads TGCAGTGCTAGCCCGGGGGGGGCTACAAACACTGGAGCTTTCTTT.

This clonotype appeared many times. This chain links TRBV4-1 with TRBJ1-4; 8 bases are a match to TRBD1. Per germline, CDR1 MGHRA and CDR2 YSYEKL. CDR3 length: 15 amino acids. J lost 9 bases, V lost 5 bases, and 11 bases had no gene match. CDR3 amino acids: CASSTGTGPGKKLFF. CDR3 in DNA: TGCGCCAGCAGCACTGGGACAGGACCCGGGAAAAAACTGTTTTTT.

This clonotype turned up a few times. This clone may be a read error of a much larger clone one base away. This sequence joins TRBV3-1 and TRBJ2-7; D remains ambiguous. The DNA end is a closer match to TRBJ2-5, so the J assignment may be wrong. The CDR3 is 11 amino acids. Germline assignment: CDR1 LGHDT and CDR2 YNNKEL (reference sequence). The CDR3 bases are TGTGCCAGCAGCCGCGCGGAGACCCAGTACTTC. This sequence encodes CASSRAETQYF.

This clonotype was picked up many times. The V call is TRBV20-1, the J call TRBJ2-7, with 7 bases aligning to TRBD1. The length of the CDR3 is 14 residues. V gave up 3 bases and J gave up 5 bases; unmatched junction bases: 10. CDR1 is DFQATT, CDR2 SNEGSKA, per germline (reference sequence). Here the CDR3 DNA reads TGCAGTGCTAGTCCCGATTACAGGGGACACGAGCAGTACTTC. This codes for CSASPDYRGHEQYF.